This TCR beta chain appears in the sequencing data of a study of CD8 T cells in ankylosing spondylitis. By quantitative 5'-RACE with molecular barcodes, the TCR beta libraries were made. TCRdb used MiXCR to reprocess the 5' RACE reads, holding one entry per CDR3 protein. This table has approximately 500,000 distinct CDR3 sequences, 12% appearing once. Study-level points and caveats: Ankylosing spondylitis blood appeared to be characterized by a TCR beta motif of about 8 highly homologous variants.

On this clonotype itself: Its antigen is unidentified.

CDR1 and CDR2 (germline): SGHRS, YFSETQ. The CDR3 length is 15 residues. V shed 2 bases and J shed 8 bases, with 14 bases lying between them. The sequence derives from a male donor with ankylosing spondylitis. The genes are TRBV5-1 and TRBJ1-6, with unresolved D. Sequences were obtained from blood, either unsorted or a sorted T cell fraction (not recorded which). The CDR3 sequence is CASSLGALWDSPLHF. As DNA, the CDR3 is TGCGCCAGCAGCTTAGGAGCACTGTGGGATTCACCCCTCCACTTT.